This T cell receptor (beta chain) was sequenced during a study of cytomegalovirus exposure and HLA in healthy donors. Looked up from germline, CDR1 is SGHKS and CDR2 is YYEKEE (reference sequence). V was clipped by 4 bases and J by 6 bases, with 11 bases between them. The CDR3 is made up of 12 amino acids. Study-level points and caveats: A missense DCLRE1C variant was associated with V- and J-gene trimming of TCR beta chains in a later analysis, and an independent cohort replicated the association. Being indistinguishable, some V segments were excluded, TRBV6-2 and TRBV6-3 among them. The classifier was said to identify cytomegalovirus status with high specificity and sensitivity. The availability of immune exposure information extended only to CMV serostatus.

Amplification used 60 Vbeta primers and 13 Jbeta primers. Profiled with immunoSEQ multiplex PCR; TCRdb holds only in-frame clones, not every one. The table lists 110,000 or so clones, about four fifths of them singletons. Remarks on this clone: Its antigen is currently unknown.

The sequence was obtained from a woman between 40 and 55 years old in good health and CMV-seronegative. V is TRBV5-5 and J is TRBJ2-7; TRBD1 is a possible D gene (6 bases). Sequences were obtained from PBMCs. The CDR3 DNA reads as TGTGCCAGCAGCGTACAGGGAGTCGAGCAGTACTTC. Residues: CASSVQGVEQYF.